These T cell receptor beta chains were read from a single sample in a study of blood T cells in healthy people across ages. TCRdb re-derived calls from the 5' RACE reads in MiXCR, one entry per CDR3 protein. The sample lists approximately 1.5 million distinct CDR3 sequences; approximately 43% were seen once. What was sequenced was blood. The receptors stem from a woman aged 18-35 years in good health. Both conserved end residues are part of each CDR3. D genes are given only for firm matches. A row's size may be missing; if present it is once, few, many or a size class.

v_gene,d_gene,abundance,j_gene,CDR3aa,CDR3nt
TRBV7-9,NA,NA,TRBJ2-2,CASSLTSMTTGELFF,TGTGCCAGCAGCTTAACTTCCATGACCACCGGGGAGCTGTTTTTT
TRBV7-9,NA,many,TRBJ1-4,CASSPGVGEKLFF,TGCGCCAGCAGCCCGGGTGTTGGGGAAAAACTGTTTTTT
TRBV11-2,TRBD1,few,TRBJ2-1,CASSLTRGQGGYNEQFF,TGTGCCAGCAGCTTAACGAGGGGACAGGGGGGGTACAATGAGCAGTTCTTC
TRBV15,NA,NA,TRBJ2-7,CATSSDSPEQYF,TGTGCCACCAGCTCGGACTCCCCCGAGCAGTACTTC
TRBV11-2,NA,NA,TRBJ1-1,CASSLDSSGVEAFF,TGTGCCAGCAGCTTAGATTCGTCAGGGGTTGAAGCTTTCTTT
TRBV12-3/TRBV12-4,TRBD2,NA,TRBJ2-7,CASSKGTSGSEQYF,TGTGCCAGCAGTAAGGGGACTAGCGGGAGCGAGCAGTACTTC
TRBV27,NA,few,TRBJ2-1,CASSSTVAMDEQFF,TGTGCCAGCAGCTCGACTGTCGCTATGGATGAGCAGTTCTTC
TRBV6-1,NA,NA,TRBJ1-2,CASGQRYGYTF,TGTGCCAGCGGCCAGCGCTATGGCTACACCTTC
TRBV29-1,TRBD1,few,TRBJ2-2,CSVDGQGGSITGELFF,TGCAGCGTGGACGGACAGGGGGGTTCGATCACCGGGGAGCTGTTTTTT
TRBV12-3/TRBV12-4,NA,NA,TRBJ1-1,CASSRRCEAFF,TGTGCCAGCAGCCGGCGTTGTGAAGCTTTCTTT
TRBV6-6,TRBD1,NA,TRBJ2-1,CVSSYPDRNNEQFF,TGTGTCAGCAGTTACCCGGACAGGAACAATGAGCAGTTCTTC
TRBV6-5,NA,few,TRBJ1-1,CASSYYTTGNTEAFF,TGTGCCAGCAGTTACTATACCACAGGGAACACTGAAGCTTTCTTT
TRBV5-1,NA,NA,TRBJ2-2,CASSLGQTNTGELFF,TGCGCCAGCAGCTTGGGACAGACGAACACCGGGGAGCTGTTTTTT
TRBV7-9,NA,many,TRBJ1-2,CASSFGYGYTF,TGTGCCAGCAGCTTCGGCTATGGCTACACCTTC
TRBV6-5,TRBD1,NA,TRBJ1-1,CASSKTQGAEAFF,TGTGCCAGCAGTAAGACCCAGGGGGCAGAAGCTTTCTTT
TRBV19,TRBD1,NA,TRBJ2-4,CASGQGLGNIQYF,TGTGCCTCTGGACAGGGTTTGGGCAACATTCAGTACTTC
TRBV11-2,NA,NA,TRBJ2-3,CASSLVAPQRSDTQYF,TGTGCCAGCAGCTTGGTAGCGCCCCAACGATCAGATACGCAGTATTTT
TRBV28,NA,NA,TRBJ2-7,CASTPAGTNSYEQYF,TGTGCCAGCACCCCTGCCGGGACAAACTCCTACGAGCAGTACTTC
TRBV28,NA,NA,TRBJ1-4,CASSSASDGIPNEKLFF,TGTGCCAGCAGTTCAGCCTCGGACGGAATTCCTAATGAAAAACTGTTTTTT
TRBV12-3/TRBV12-4,NA,NA,TRBJ1-1,CASSRSGGGNTEAFF,TGTGCCAGCAGTAGGAGTGGGGGGGGGAACACTGAAGCTTTCTTT
TRBV29-1,NA,NA,TRBJ1-5,CSVRVGWGQPQHF,TGCAGCGTTCGGGTGGGCTGGGGTCAGCCCCAGCATTTT
TRBV6-5,NA,NA,TRBJ1-5,CASSPQGHQPQHF,TGTGCCAGCAGTCCCCAGGGACATCAGCCCCAGCATTTT
TRBV11-2,NA,few,TRBJ1-2,CASSLVNNYGYTF,TGTGCCAGCAGCTTAGTAAATAACTATGGCTACACCTTC
TRBV29-1,NA,NA,TRBJ1-4,CSGSVNEKLFF,TGCAGCGGCTCAGTAAATGAAAAACTGTTTTTT
TRBV7-9,TRBD2,NA,TRBJ2-7,CASSQGREFNNEQYF,TGTGCCAGCAGCCAAGGGCGGGAGTTCAACAATGAGCAGTACTTC
TRBV6-2/TRBV6-3,NA,NA,TRBJ2-1,CASTSHFYEQFF,TGTGCCAGCACTTCCCATTTCTATGAGCAGTTCTTC
TRBV6-2/TRBV6-3,TRBD1,few,TRBJ1-5,CASSRDSAGNQPQHF,TGTGCCAGCAGTCGGGACAGTGCTGGCAATCAGCCCCAGCATTTT
TRBV25-1,NA,few,TRBJ1-1,CASSERRDPRIAEAFF,TGTGCCAGCAGTGAACGCCGGGACCCCCGGATAGCTGAAGCTTTCTTT
TRBV29-1,NA,NA,TRBJ2-7,CSFSGQAVGEQYF,TGCAGCTTCTCCGGGCAGGCGGTAGGCGAGCAGTACTTC
TRBV20-1,TRBD2,NA,TRBJ2-1,CSARVGASGRVLAQIGYEQFF,TGCAGTGCTAGAGTAGGGGCTAGCGGGAGGGTCCTTGCCCAGATTGGCTATGAGCAGTTCTTC
TRBV20-1,NA,NA,TRBJ1-2,CSARHVRLANYGYTF,TGCAGTGCTAGGCACGTGCGGCTAGCTAACTATGGCTACACCTTC
TRBV7-9,NA,NA,TRBJ2-2,CASSSSEGPGGLFF,TGTGCCAGCAGCTCCTCCGAGGGTCCCGGGGGGCTGTTTTTT
TRBV5-5,NA,NA,TRBJ2-1,CASSLRDIYNEQFF,TGTGCCAGCAGCTTGCGGGACATCTACAATGAGCAGTTCTTC
TRBV6-1,NA,many,TRBJ1-2,CASSGAGNYGYTF,TGTGCCAGCAGTGGGGCCGGGAACTATGGCTACACCTTC
TRBV10-3,NA,NA,TRBJ2-1,CAISVKNFGKNYNEQFF,TGTGCCATCAGTGTGAAAAACTTTGGAAAAAACTACAATGAGCAGTTCTTC
TRBV7-6,NA,NA,TRBJ1-1,CASSPQLGAEAFF,TGTGCCAGCAGCCCACAGCTTGGAGCTGAAGCTTTCTTT
TRBV20-1,NA,many,TRBJ1-5,CSALDPGSSNQPQHF,TGCAGTGCCTTAGACCCAGGGTCAAGCAATCAGCCCCAGCATTTT
TRBV4-3,TRBD1,few,TRBJ2-7,CASSQYPGTGYEQYF,TGCGCCAGCAGCCAATATCCCGGGACAGGCTACGAGCAGTACTTC
TRBV5-1,TRBD2,NA,TRBJ2-3,CASSLGDYSDTQYF,TGCGCCAGCAGCTTGGGGGACTACTCAGATACGCAGTATTTT
TRBV24-1,NA,few,TRBJ1-5,CATSATPGVNQPQHF,TGTGCCACCAGTGCAACCCCAGGGGTCAATCAGCCCCAGCATTTT
TRBV20-1,TRBD1,NA,TRBJ2-7,CSARGDRNVYEQYF,TGCAGTGCTAGAGGGGACAGGAACGTCTACGAGCAGTACTTC
TRBV4-1,NA,NA,TRBJ2-4,CASSQEPDVGLAKNSRYF,TGCGCCAGCAGCCAAGAGCCCGACGTAGGTCTAGCCAAAAACAGTCGGTACTTC